This passage covers 6 T cell receptor beta chains from one sample sequenced in a study of cytomegalovirus exposure and HLA in healthy donors. In the PCR, 60 Vbeta and 13 Jbeta primers were used. Sequencing was performed with immunoSEQ multiplex PCR; in TCRdb, only in-frame clones are kept and a portion is missing. The sample consists of 90,000 to 110,000 clones, over 60% of them appearing once. Source material: PBMCs. The origin of the receptors is a middle-aged man in good health and CMV-seropositive.

In nucleotides, the CDR3 is TGTGCCAGTAGTAAATCTAGAGCGGTAACCTACGAGCAGTACTTC. Encoded protein: CASSKSRAVTYEQYF. The rearrangement joins TRBV19 to TRBJ2-7; a weak D match, TRBD2 (5 bases). Trimming left V 4 bases short and J 2 bases short, with 15 bases between. The CDR3 extends over 15 amino acids. Germline CDR1 LNHDA, CDR2 SQIVND (reference sequence).

J is TRBJ1-3 and V is TRBV19, with a tentative D call TRBD1 (6 bases). The CDR3 covers 16 residues. From germline, CDR1 is LNHDA and CDR2 SQIVND (reference sequence). V was pared by 1 base and J by 0 bases, with 10 bases between. CDR3: CASSIGDTNSGNTIYF. DNA for the CDR3: TGTGCCAGTAGTATAGGGGACACCAACTCTGGAAACACCATATATTTT.

The chain uses TRBV27 and TRBJ1-2; D remains unclear. The CDR3 covers 12 residues. The V and J ends lost 8 bases and 8 bases respectively, with 15 bases between them. Germline V gives CDR1 MNHEY, CDR2 SMNVEV (reference sequence). The CDR3 reads CASGRPLSGYTF. CDR3 coding DNA: TGTGCCAGCGGCAGGCCTCTTTCAGGCTACACCTTC.

The rearrangement joins TRBV5-1 to TRBJ1-1, with unresolved D. Germline loops: CDR1 SGHRS, CDR2 YFSETQ. Trimming stripped 0 bases from V and 0 bases from J, with 9 bases between. The CDR3 has 15 amino acids. The CDR3 DNA is TGCGCCAGCAGCTTGGGTCACGGGGTGAACACTGAAGCTTTCTTT. Translating it yields CASSLGHGVNTEAFF.

The J gene is TRBJ2-1, the V gene TRBV5-1, with TRBD2 matching 8 bases. With 4 bases clipped from V and 7 bases from J, the junction kept 13 bases outside the gene matches. CDR1 is SGHRS and CDR2 is YFSETQ in the germline V gene. This CDR3 has 16 amino acids. The CDR3 sequence: CASSPAGVSGMNEQFF. Here the CDR3 DNA reads TGCGCCAGCAGCCCCGCAGGGGTTAGCGGGATGAATGAGCAGTTCTTC.

The V call is TRBV2, the J call TRBJ1-6; D possibly corresponds to TRBD1 (6 bases). V lost 6 bases and J 7 bases, leaving 10 bases between the germline ends. CDR3 size: 13 residues. Germline V gives CDR1 SNHLY, CDR2 FYNNEI. The CDR3 nucleotides are TGTGCCAGCAGCGATCAGGGGAATTCACCCCTCCACTTT. Translated: CASSDQGNSPLHF.